The subject of this entry is one T cell receptor (beta chain). Its matching antigen is unknown. The data belong to a study of shared clonotypes between healthy human individuals. Adult donors, all healthy and HIV-negative, had no recent acute infections or vaccinations. Overall study findings and caveats: When compared with the clonotypes that were shared by all four sorted-subset donors, the non-shared clonotypes turned out to have lower generation probabilities. Rarefaction showed that sequencing of sorted subsets was incomplete (despite large depth).

The sorted-subset replicate PCRs were given around 200 ng DNA, which is 30,000 or so T cell genomes. Sequencing used immunoSEQ multiplex PCR; TCRdb keeps in-frame clones, though not all of them. This sample yields 2,500,000 or so clones, of which roughly 93% are seen a single time; 0.36% belongs to the top ten. The sequenced material came from naive CD4+ T cells from PBMCs. Noted subset: CD45RA+ positively selected. This sequence originates from a man aged 18 to 35 in good health. Some clones in this sample may be carry-over from other donors' samples.

The CDR3 sequence is CASSYLTGIEQFF. The DNA for the CDR3 is TGTGCCAGCAGTTACCTGACAGGGATTGAGCAGTTCTTC. V gene TRBV2 combines with J gene TRBJ2-1; 7 bases fit TRBD1. Per the germline V gene, CDR1 is SNHLY and CDR2 is FYNNEI. The J segment lost 9 bases and the V segment lost 5 bases, leaving 7 bases of the junction unmatched. The CDR3 runs 13 residues.